The clone carrying this T cell receptor beta chain appeared a few times. The germline V gene encodes CDR1 SGHRS and CDR2 YFSETQ. This CDR3 has 14 amino acids. V was shortened by 3 bases and J by 2 bases, with 11 bases between the two germline ends. The record originates from a study of response to subunit inactivated influenza vaccine. One entry per CDR3 protein, called by TCRdb with MiXCR from the RT-PCR reads. The table records about 540,000 distinct CDR3 sequences, approximately 20% of them present only once. These data were likewise used in another study, on T cells expressing NK-cell markers. That source adds: With UMIs, 5'RACE template switching was used to make TCR beta cDNA. The TCR beta repertoires were obtained from sorted CD3+CD56+NKG2C+, CD3+CD56+NKG2C- and CD3+CD56-NKG2C+ T cells.

This TCR came from a middle-aged man who received an inactivated influenza vaccine. The sample here was CD4+ T cells sorted from PBMCs, taken 11 to 12 days after vaccination. The J gene is TRBJ2-5, the V gene TRBV5-1; the D gene is possibly TRBD2 (5 bases). CDR3 nucleotide sequence: TGCGCCAGCAGCTCCACACTAGATCAAGAGACCCAGTACTTC. Translation: CASSSTLDQETQYF.